Listed below are T cell receptor beta chains from one sample, sequenced in a study of T cell responses to AZD1222 COVID-19 vaccine. Generated by immunoSEQ multiplex PCR, the TCRdb table keeps only in-frame clones and is missing some. Found here are approximately 120,000 clones, roughly 89% of them singletons; the top ten hold around 30%. The sample consisted of peripheral blood, taken on day 0 of AZD1222 vaccination. These receptors all stem from an adult in good health. Each CDR3 is given without its conserved first and last residue. The D gene is left open where the match is weak. Expanded clones get a size class; other rows say once, few or many, or leave the size out.

CDR3 protein	clone size	V gene	J gene	D gene
ASSPRFSDYNEQF	.	TRBV3-1/TRBV3-2	TRBJ2-1	.
ASSQGRLEGQF	.	TRBV3-1/TRBV3-2	TRBJ2-1	.
ATGGQFSYEQY	.	TRBV24-1	TRBJ2-7	.
ASSLLAGRQETQY	.	TRBV7-7	TRBJ2-5	TRBD2
ASSMLGRDQPQH	.	TRBV19	TRBJ1-5	.
ASSLGGKGYT	.	TRBV7-2	TRBJ1-2	.
ASSLTSVSTDTQY	.	TRBV5-4	TRBJ2-3	TRBD2
ASSSPPPNYGYT	.	TRBV6-5	TRBJ1-2	.
ASRSSSTDTQY	once	TRBV5-6	TRBJ2-3	.
ASSADTDGYT	.	TRBV2	TRBJ1-2	.
ASSVGQPTGELF	.	TRBV9	TRBJ2-2	.
ASSQARNTGELF	.	TRBV14	TRBJ2-2	.
ASSQDPDRAAQPQH	.	TRBV4-2	TRBJ1-5	TRBD1
ASSLTARGGYT	few	TRBV28	TRBJ1-2	.
AISESGPPQH	.	TRBV10-3	TRBJ1-5	.
ASSLAVVSYGYT	.	TRBV7-2	TRBJ1-2	.
ASASGVNNEQF	.	TRBV6-6	TRBJ2-1	TRBD2
ASRHSGAYTGELF	.	TRBV28	TRBJ2-2	TRBD2
ASSYKTGTEVSYEQY	.	TRBV27	TRBJ2-7	TRBD1
ASRRSLGNTIY	.	TRBV5-6	TRBJ1-3	.
ASTITDTQY	.	TRBV11-2	TRBJ2-3	.
ASSIGGGDTQY	.	TRBV19	TRBJ2-3	.
ASSLSGTSDEQY	.	TRBV7-6	TRBJ2-7	TRBD2
ASSVVPGQPGSAGRGYGYT	.	TRBV9	TRBJ1-2	.
ASSAQGMATYGYT	.	TRBV7-2	TRBJ1-2	.
ASSQETGTGRMPQH	.	TRBV4-2	TRBJ1-5	.
AWRRLAIYNEQF	.	TRBV30	TRBJ2-1	TRBD2
ASSLSDPSGNTIY	.	TRBV5-1	TRBJ1-3	.
ASSLGASGGIADTQY	.	TRBV7-9	TRBJ2-3	TRBD2
AISESGTGGAYEQY	.	TRBV10-3	TRBJ2-7	TRBD1
SASLTSEAF	.	TRBV20-1	TRBJ1-1	.
ASRISMNTEAF	.	TRBV12-3/TRBV12-4	TRBJ1-1	.
ASSKISMDNEQF	.	TRBV6-5	TRBJ2-1	.
ASSLRSGGTDTQY	once	TRBV6-5	TRBJ2-3	.
ASSHLDYEQY	.	TRBV3-1/TRBV3-2	TRBJ2-7	.
ASSPLWTGSYEQY	many	TRBV27	TRBJ2-7	TRBD1
ASSLSPGNYGYT	.	TRBV5-1	TRBJ1-2	.
ASSLTGGYEQY	.	TRBV19	TRBJ2-7	TRBD1
ASSSGAYAAF	few	TRBV7-9	TRBJ1-1	.
ASTRPGFTEAF	few	TRBV7-9	TRBJ1-1	.
ASNGGQGPYWPQH	.	TRBV2	TRBJ1-5	TRBD1
ASSLETGYYEQY	.	TRBV7-9	TRBJ2-7	.
ASSSTGAAGNTIY	.	TRBV9	TRBJ1-3	TRBD1
ASSLRGFDEQY	.	TRBV9	TRBJ2-7	.
ASSPRQQKNTEAF	few	TRBV7-2	TRBJ1-1	.
ASSEEGQFNQPQH	.	TRBV6-1	TRBJ1-5	TRBD1
ASSQGADYGYT	.	TRBV12-3/TRBV12-4	TRBJ1-2	TRBD1
SVEGGGGTAYEQY	.	TRBV29-1	TRBJ2-7	.
ASSRTGTVTEAF	.	TRBV19	TRBJ1-1	TRBD1
ASSLAGSRSTDTQY	.	TRBV5-1	TRBJ2-3	.
ASTDPYTGELF	.	TRBV19	TRBJ2-2	.
ASSPDRARGYT	.	TRBV18	TRBJ1-2	TRBD1
ASSGDNQPTDTQY	.	TRBV5-1	TRBJ2-3	.
ASSIGLAAAKNIQY	.	TRBV21-1	TRBJ2-4	.
ASSSSGGPLEQY	once	TRBV27	TRBJ2-7	TRBD2
ASSTRQWSPLH	.	TRBV7-2	TRBJ1-6	.
ASSLQGGAPLH	.	TRBV7-2	TRBJ1-6	.